At least ten counts were recorded for the clone carrying this T cell receptor beta chain. Its antigen is not known. The data belong to a study of neurological immune-mediated disorders. Study observations and caveats: The absence of any CDR3 amino acid sequence shared by expanded clones across subjects suggests that repertoires were private in all groups.

The time point is: technical triplicate 3. Germline CDR1 reads SGHVS; CDR2 reads FNYEAQ. The CDR3 extends over 16 amino acids. Trimming shortened V by 4 bases and J by 5 bases, and 15 bases separated the two germline ends. TCRdb processed the 5' RACE reads anew with MiXCR; each CDR3 protein has one entry. The sample has approximately 40,000 distinct CDR3 sequences, about 22% seen once. The TCR comes from a man aged 60 to 75 with HTLV-1-associated myelopathy (HAM/TSP). V usage is TRBV7-6 and J usage is TRBJ2-6, with D unclear. The sample consisted of PBMCs. The CDR3 coding sequence is TGTGCCAGCAGCTACAATGAGGAACCTCGGGCCAACGTCCTGACTTTC. This translates into CASSYNEEPRANVLTF.